The 13 T cell receptor beta chains given below trace back to one sample, sequenced in a study of cytomegalovirus exposure and HLA in healthy donors. PCR primers comprised 60 Vbeta and 13 Jbeta primers. Repertoires were generated with immunoSEQ multiplex PCR, while TCRdb's copy carries only in-frame clones and drops some. Seen here are about 180,000 clones, about four fifths observed once, and the top ten hold roughly 5%. The specimen sequenced was PBMCs. These receptor sequences come from a woman aged 18-35 years in good health and CMV-seropositive.

Details on this clone: Sequence at one end of the junction differs from germline and may be a read error. This chain links TRBV7-7 with TRBJ2-5, with D perhaps TRBD1 (5 bases). This CDR3 is 12 amino acids long. Germline V gene data show CDR1 as SSHAT and CDR2 as FNYEAQ (reference sequence). The CDR3 loop reads CASSSPQGTQYF. The CDR3 region has the DNA TGTGCTAGCAGCTCGCCCCAGGGGACCCAGTACTTC.

The gene calls are TRBV7-5 and TRBJ2-2; TRBD1 is the table's D call, not checked against the DNA. TRBV7-5 is termed a pseudogene. This CDR3 comprises 15 residues. This chain's CDR3 is CVRSVPGHYTGELFF. For the CDR3, the DNA is TGTGTCAGAAGCGTTCCGGGACACTACACCGGGGAGCTGTTTTTT.

The chain combines TRBV30 with TRBJ1-2, with 8 nucleotides matching TRBD1. J gave up 2 bases and V 3 bases, and 5 bases lay outside the gene matches. The CDR3 is 14 amino acids. In germline, CDR1 is GTSNPN, CDR2 SVGIG (reference sequence). In nucleotides, the CDR3 is TGTGCCTGGAGCGGACAGGGCAGGAACTATGGCTACACCTTC. Amino acid sequence: CAWSGQGRNYGYTF.

Only a few counts were recorded for this clone. The chain is built from TRBV23-1 and TRBJ2-1; TRBD2 aligns across 9 bases. TRBV23-1 falls under the ORF class, with uncertain function. The CDR3 has 18 residues. After removal of 0 bases from V and 9 bases from J, the junction contained 15 bases not matched to a gene. The CDR3 loop is CASSQSTIAGAFFAEQFF. CDR3 DNA: TGCGCCAGCAGTCAATCGACCATAGCGGGGGCGTTTTTTGCTGAGCAGTTCTTC.

The gene calls are TRBV28 and TRBJ1-5; 8 bases agree with TRBD1. Germline-derived CDR1 and CDR2 are MDHEN and SYDVKM. The CDR3 totals 15 residues. The junction had 3 bases not matched to a gene; V was cut back by 5 bases and J by 0 bases. The CDR3 nucleotides read TGTGCCAGCAGTCCAACAGGGGGTAGCAATCAGCCCCAGCATTTT. This sequence encodes CASSPTGGSNQPQHF.

The J gene is TRBJ2-7, the V gene TRBV2; the match to TRBD2 covers 8 bases. The CDR3 sequence is 20 residues long. Germline loops: CDR1 SNHLY, CDR2 FYNNEI. The trim removed 3 bases at V and 0 bases at J, leaving 19 bases unmatched. The DNA for the CDR3 is TGTGCCAGCAGTGATTTGATGAGGTTCGGGGGGGGAAGGAGCTCCTACGAGCAGTACTTC. This sequence encodes CASSDLMRFGGGRSSYEQYF.

The chain couples TRBV9 to TRBJ1-2; possibly TRBD1 for D (5 bases). Trimming removed 2 bases at V and 9 bases at J, with 14 bases between. The CDR3 is made up of 13 amino acids. The germline V gene encodes CDR1 SGDLS and CDR2 YYNGEE. CDR3 bases: TGTGCCAGCAGCGTTGGACAACAGAAAAGCTACACCTTC. This encodes CASSVGQQKSYTF.

The chain employs TRBV6-6 and TRBJ2-3, with TRBD1 matching over 7 bases. CDR3 size: 16 residues. V was pared by 2 bases and J by 0 bases, with 5 bases of the junction left unmatched. CDR1 MNHNY and CDR2 SVGAGI come from the germline V gene (reference sequence). CDR3 loop: CASSYPGQDSTDTQYF. For the CDR3, the DNA is TGTGCCAGCAGTTACCCCGGACAGGACAGCACAGATACGCAGTATTTT.

The chain carries TRBV6-5 and TRBJ2-3; the D is unclear. V was shortened by 4 bases and J by 0 bases, with 8 bases between the two germline ends. The germline V gene has CDR1 MNHEY and CDR2 SVGAGI. The length of the CDR3 is 14 residues. The CDR3 region has the DNA TGTGCCAGCAGTTCCCTGACTAGCACAGATACGCAGTATTTT. Its protein product is CASSSLTSTDTQYF.

This CDR3 reads CASSDLLAGGPNEQFF. The CDR3 coding sequence is TGCGCCAGCAGCGATCTACTAGCGGGGGGCCCGAATGAGCAGTTCTTC. V and J are TRBV10-1 and TRBJ2-1, with 12 bases lining up with TRBD2. The V segment lost 6 bases and the J segment 7 bases; nucleotides outside the gene matches: 10. CDR1 WNHNN and CDR2 SYGVQD come from the germline V gene (reference sequence). The CDR3 has 16 amino acids.

This clone has only a few counts. The chain combines TRBV5-4 with TRBJ2-7; the match to TRBD1 covers 9 bases. There are 13 residues in the CDR3. The germline CDR1 and CDR2 sequences are SGHNT and YYREEE (reference sequence). V lost 8 bases, J lost 4 bases, and 7 bases stayed unmatched. Written as DNA, the CDR3 is TGTGCCAGTGGGTTACAGGGGGCGTACGAGCAGTACTTC. Encoded protein: CASGLQGAYEQYF.

This rearrangement joins TRBV5-1 to TRBJ1-2, with D maybe TRBD1 (5 bases). Germline lookup yields CDR1 SGHRS and CDR2 YFSETQ. The length of the CDR3 is 14 residues. The V end lost 0 bases, the J end lost 6 bases, and 12 bases lay between the germline ends. The CDR3: CASSLGRGGDGYTF. Here the CDR3 DNA reads TGCGCCAGCAGCTTGGGACGGGGAGGGGATGGCTACACCTTC.

This clone was counted a few times. This probably arose from a read error, given a far larger clone one base away. The chain uses TRBV7-6 and TRBJ2-4; D not certain. Between the trimmed V and J ends, which lost 4 bases and 12 bases, there was a span of 22 bases. CDR1 SGHVS and CDR2 FNYEAQ come from the germline V gene. The CDR3 spans 15 residues. In nucleotides, the CDR3 is TGTGCCAGCAGCTCAGAATCAGGCAGCCCGTTCAGTCAGTACTTC. This sequence encodes CASSSESGSPFSQYF.